This T cell receptor (beta chain) was identified during a study of shared clonotypes between healthy human individuals. Roughly 30,000 T cell genomes (roughly 0.2 ug DNA) went into each sorted-subset replicate. Using immunoSEQ multiplex PCR, the repertoire was profiled, and TCRdb retains in-frame clones only, with some absent. The data contain 2 million to 2.5 million clones, under 97% of them singletons. Of note for this clone: Its antigen remains unknown.

Study-wide points: The study found about 5% of naive CD4 clonotypes shared across several donors.

CDR1 and CDR2 (germline): SGHDN, FVKESK. The CDR3 length is 15 residues. V was pared by 2 bases and J by 5 bases, with 5 bases of the junction left unmatched. The V gene is TRBV14, the J gene TRBJ1-4; 7 positions agree with TRBD1. The receptor comes from a man aged 18-30 years in good health. Sequencing input: naive CD4+ T cells sorted from blood. Sample subset: CD45RA+ positively selected. Here the CDR3 reads CASSQPGQKNEKLFF. The CDR3 DNA reads TGTGCCAGCAGCCAACCGGGACAGAAGAATGAAAAACTGTTTTTT.